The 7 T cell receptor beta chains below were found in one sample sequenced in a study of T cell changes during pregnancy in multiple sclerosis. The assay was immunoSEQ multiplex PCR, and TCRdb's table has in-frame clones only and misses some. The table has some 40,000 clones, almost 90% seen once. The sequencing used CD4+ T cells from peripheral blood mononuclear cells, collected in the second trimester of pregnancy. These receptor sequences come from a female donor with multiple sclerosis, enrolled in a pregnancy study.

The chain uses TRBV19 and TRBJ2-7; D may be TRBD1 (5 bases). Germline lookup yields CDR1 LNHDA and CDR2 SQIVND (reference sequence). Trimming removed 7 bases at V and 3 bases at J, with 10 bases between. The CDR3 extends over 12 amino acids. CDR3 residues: CASKGRGYEQYF. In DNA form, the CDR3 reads TGTGCCAGTAAGGGGCGTGGCTACGAGCAGTACTTC.

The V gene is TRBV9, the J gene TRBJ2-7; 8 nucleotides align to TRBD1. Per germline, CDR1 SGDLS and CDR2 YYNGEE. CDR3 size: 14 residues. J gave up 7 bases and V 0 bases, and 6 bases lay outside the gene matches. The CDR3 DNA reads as TGTGCCAGCAGCGTAGTAGGACAGGGTGGGGAGCAGTACTTC. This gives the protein CASSVVGQGGEQYF.

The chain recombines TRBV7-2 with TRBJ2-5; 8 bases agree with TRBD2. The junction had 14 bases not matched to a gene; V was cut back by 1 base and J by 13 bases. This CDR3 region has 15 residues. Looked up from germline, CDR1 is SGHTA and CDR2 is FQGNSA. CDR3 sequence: CASSLGSSGPVSRYF. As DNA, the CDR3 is TGTGCCAGCAGCTTAGGGTCTAGCGGGCCAGTTAGTCGGTACTTC.

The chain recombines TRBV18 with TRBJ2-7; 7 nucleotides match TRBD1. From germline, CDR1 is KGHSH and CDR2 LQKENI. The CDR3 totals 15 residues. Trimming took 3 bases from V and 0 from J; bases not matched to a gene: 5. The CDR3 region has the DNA TGTGCCAGCTCACCGCGGACAGGATCCTCCTACGAGCAGTACTTC. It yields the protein CASSPRTGSSYEQYF.

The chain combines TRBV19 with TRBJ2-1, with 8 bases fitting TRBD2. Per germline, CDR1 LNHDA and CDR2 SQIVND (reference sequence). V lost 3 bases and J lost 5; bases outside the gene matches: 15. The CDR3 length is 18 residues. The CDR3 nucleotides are TGTGCCAGTAGTATCCTTAGCTTGGCGGGGGGAGCTCACAATGAGCAGTTCTTC. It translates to CASSILSLAGGAHNEQFF.

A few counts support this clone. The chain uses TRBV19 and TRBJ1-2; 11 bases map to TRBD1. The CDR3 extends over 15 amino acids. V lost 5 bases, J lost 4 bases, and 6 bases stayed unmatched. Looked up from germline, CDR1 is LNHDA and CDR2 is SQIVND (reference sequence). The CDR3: CASSPDRGQGYGYTF. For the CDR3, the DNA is TGTGCCAGTAGTCCGGACAGGGGGCAGGGCTATGGCTACACCTTC.

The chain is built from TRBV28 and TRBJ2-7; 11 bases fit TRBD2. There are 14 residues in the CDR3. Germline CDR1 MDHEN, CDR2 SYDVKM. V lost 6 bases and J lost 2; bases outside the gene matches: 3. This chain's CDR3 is CASRTSGNTYEQYF. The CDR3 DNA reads TGTGCCAGCAGGACTAGCGGGAACACCTACGAGCAGTACTTC.